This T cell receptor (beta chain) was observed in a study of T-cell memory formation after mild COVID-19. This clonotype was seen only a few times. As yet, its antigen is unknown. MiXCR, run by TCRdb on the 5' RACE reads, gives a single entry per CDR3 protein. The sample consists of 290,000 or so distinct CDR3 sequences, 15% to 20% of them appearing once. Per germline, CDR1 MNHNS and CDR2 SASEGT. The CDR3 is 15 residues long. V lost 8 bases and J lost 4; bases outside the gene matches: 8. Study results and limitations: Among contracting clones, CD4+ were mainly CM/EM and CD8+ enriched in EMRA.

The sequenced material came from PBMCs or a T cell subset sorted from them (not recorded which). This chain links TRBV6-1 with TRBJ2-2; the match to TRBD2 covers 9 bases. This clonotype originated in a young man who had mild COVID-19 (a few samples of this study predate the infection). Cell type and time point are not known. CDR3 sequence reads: CASSGASGATGELFF. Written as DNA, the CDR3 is TGTGCCAGCTCGGGGGCTAGCGGGGCCACCGGGGAGCTGTTTTTT.